Following are 13 T cell receptor beta chains from one sample sequenced in a study of blood T cells in healthy people across ages. Together with a sample-barcoded 5' primer, a J-beta primer mix was included in a second PCR lasting about 7 to 12 cycles. MiXCR, applied by TCRdb to the 5' RACE reads, yields one record per CDR3 protein. Of hundreds of thousands of distinct CDR3 sequences detected, around two fifths appear once; the ten largest clones hold around 30%. The sample comprised blood. Receptors were obtained from an elderly man in good health.

The chain employs TRBV27 and TRBJ2-4, with TRBD2 matching 11 bases. The J call is doubtful: the DNA matches TRBJ2-7 better. Germline V lookup: CDR1 MNHEY, CDR2 SMNVEV (reference sequence). The CDR3 covers 15 residues. CDR3 sequence: CASRWTSGQAYEQYF. The CDR3 bases are TGTGCCAGCAGGTGGACTAGCGGGCAGGCCTACGAGCAGTACTTC.

This clonotype came up a few times. The CDR3 loop reads CASSLVSGEQFF. CDR3 bases: TGTGCCAGCAGCCTCGTATCGGGTGAGCAGTTCTTC. The chain couples TRBV6-2 or TRBV6-3 to TRBJ2-1; D not resolved. Deletions cut 6 bases from V and 9 bases from J, with 12 bases between. This CDR3 has 12 amino acids. The germline V gene has CDR1 MNHEY and CDR2 SVGEGT.

This clonotype was picked up one time. The rearrangement uses TRBV2 and TRBJ2-2; 14 bases line up with TRBD2. The germline gives CDR1 SNHLY, CDR2 FYNNEI. The CDR3 consists of 16 residues. V shed 6 bases, J shed 6 bases, and the junction held 6 bases outside the gene matches. CDR3: CASRAGTSGSSGELFF. The DNA for the CDR3 is TGTGCCAGCAGGGCAGGGACTAGCGGGAGCTCCGGGGAGCTGTTTTTT. Together with reference TRBV2 and TRBJ2-2, the CDR3 gives the full variable domain: EPEVTQTPSHQVTQMGQEVILRCVPISNHLYFYWYRQILGQKVEFLVSFYNNEISEKSEIFDDQFSVERPDGSNFTLKIRSTKLEDSAMYFCASRAGTSGSSGELFFGEGSRLTVL.

The chain recombines TRBV6-1 with TRBJ2-2; 9 bases map to TRBD1. Trimming removed 1 base from V and 11 bases from J; junction bases left unmatched: 8. CDR1 is MNHNS, CDR2 SASEGT, per germline. This CDR3 is built from 15 residues. CDR3 loop: CASSEVGTGRPELFF. CDR3 nucleotides: TGTGCCAGCAGTGAAGTCGGGACAGGGAGACCCGAGCTGTTTTTT.

J is TRBJ2-5 and V is TRBV29-1, with 10 nucleotides matching TRBD2. J lost 11 bases, V lost 1 base, and 16 bases had no gene match. This CDR3 comprises 16 residues. In germline, CDR1 is SQVTM, CDR2 ANQGSEA. This chain's CDR3 is CSVEGIRLAGWDEQYF. CDR3 nucleotides: TGCAGCGTTGAAGGGATAAGACTAGCGGGCTGGGATGAGCAGTACTTC.

Details on this clonotype: Sequence at one end of the junction differs from germline and may be a read error. The V call is TRBV7-2, the J call TRBJ2-5; 14 bases align to TRBD2. This CDR3 spans 15 amino acids. The germline CDR1 and CDR2 sequences are SGHTA and FQGNSA. The CDR3: CAGSRWTSGGETQYF. CDR3 DNA: TGTGCCGGCAGTCGCTGGACTAGCGGGGGGGAGACCCAGTACTTC. Full variable domain (remainder filled in from reference TRBV7-2 and TRBJ2-5): GAGVSQSPSNKVTEKGKDVELRCDPISGHTALYWYRQSLGQGLEFLIYFQGNSAPDKSGLPSDRFSAERTGGSVSTLTIQRTQQEDSAVYLCAGSRWTSGGETQYFGPGTRLLVL.

Notes on this clonotype: The germline gene is not matched at one end of the junction; a read error may be the cause. The chain joins TRBV6-5 to TRBJ1-2; 8 positions match TRBD1. There are 14 residues in the CDR3. From germline, CDR1 is MNHEY and CDR2 SVGAGI. The chain's CDR3 is CVSRDRGYNYGYTF. CDR3 coding DNA: TGTGTCAGCAGAGACAGGGGCTACAACTATGGCTACACCTTC.

The chain carries TRBV3-1 and TRBJ2-7; 9 bases are shared with TRBD2. V shed 0 bases and J 4 bases; nucleotides not matched to a gene: 4. CDR1 is LGHDT, CDR2 YNNKEL, per germline (reference sequence). The CDR3 is 15 amino acids. The CDR3 is CASSQDVTSGYEQYF. CDR3 bases: TGTGCCAGCAGCCAAGATGTGACTAGCGGATACGAGCAGTACTTC.

Concerning this clonotype: Since a much larger clone is just one base distant, this may be a read error. The rearrangement links TRBV6-1 to TRBJ2-1; 10 nucleotides line up with TRBD2. The J segment lost 13 bases and the V segment lost 5 bases, leaving 11 bases of the junction unmatched. CDR1 is MNHNS, CDR2 SASEGT, per germline. The CDR3 totals 14 residues. This CDR3 reads CASSLDSGGGTQFF. The CDR3 bases are TGTGCCAGCAGTTTAGACAGCGGGGGGGGGACCCAGTTCTTC.

This clonotype was seen a few times. CDR3 region: CASSDFSGRDYEQYF. In nucleotides, the CDR3 is TGTGCCAGCAGTGACTTTAGCGGGAGGGACTACGAGCAGTACTTC. The gene calls are TRBV28 and TRBJ2-7, with TRBD2 identical over 11 bases. Per the germline V gene, CDR1 is MDHEN and CDR2 is SYDVKM. The length of the CDR3 is 15 residues. With 5 bases clipped from V and 3 bases from J, the junction kept 6 bases outside the gene matches.

The chain recombines TRBV30 with TRBJ1-2; D ambiguous. Germline lookup yields CDR1 GTSNPN and CDR2 SVGIG (reference sequence). This CDR3 is built from 12 residues. V shed 0 bases and J shed 8 bases, with 10 bases lying between them. The CDR3 bases are TGTGCCTGGAGTGTCCCAAGAGGGGGCTACACCTTC. Its protein is CAWSVPRGGYTF.

This clonotype was seen only a few times. The rearrangement joins TRBV28 to TRBJ2-5; D possibly uses TRBD1 or TRBD2 (6 bases each). V gave up 3 bases and J gave up 11 bases, with 16 bases separating them. The germline V gene has CDR1 MDHEN and CDR2 SYDVKM. CDR3 length: 13 residues. CDR3 DNA: TGTGCCAGCAGTTTGGGGGGCCGGAGGGAGCAGTACTTC. Encoded protein: CASSLGGRREQYF.

This clonotype has at least ten counts. The chain has TRBV7-2 and TRBJ2-1; 7 nucleotides match TRBD2. V was pared by 5 bases and J by 8 bases, with 6 bases of the junction left unmatched. The length of the CDR3 is 13 residues. Germline CDR1 and CDR2: SGHTA and FQGNSA. CDR3 sequence: CASSRLTSHEQFF. In DNA form, the CDR3 reads TGTGCCAGCAGCCGATTGACTAGCCATGAGCAGTTCTTC.